The 24 T cell receptor beta chains reported below all come from one sample, sequenced in a study of CD8 T cells in Susac syndrome. Reverse transcription used 0.5 to 1 ug RNA and random hexamers. TCRdb used MiXCR to reprocess the immunoSEQ multiplex PCR reads, holding one entry per CDR3 protein. The profile shows roughly 76,000 distinct CDR3 sequences, roughly 92% of them singletons. Material for sequencing was CD8+ T cells from PBMCs. The receptors originated from a human donor with Susac syndrome.

The gene calls are TRBV5-6 and TRBJ2-3; 8 nucleotides line up with TRBD2. In germline, CDR1 is SGHDT, CDR2 YYEEEE. The CDR3 length is 19 residues. V was clipped by 0 bases and J by 6 bases; unmatched bases: 18. The CDR3 reads CASSLVKGVSGARQDTQYF. CDR3 coding DNA: TGTGCCAGCAGCTTGGTTAAAGGAGTTAGCGGGGCTCGACAGGATACGCAGTATTTT. The full variable domain, with the rest looked up from reference TRBV5-6 and TRBJ2-3, is DAGVTQSPTHLIKTRGQQVTLRCSPKSGHDTVSWYQQALGQGPQFIFQYYEEEERQRGNFPDRFSGHQFPNYSSELNVNALLLGDSALYLCASSLVKGVSGARQDTQYFGPGTRLTVL.

The V call is TRBV20-1, the J call TRBJ2-1; D not resolved. Trimming stripped 6 bases from V and 6 bases from J, with 15 bases between. The CDR3 is 13 amino acids. CDR1 is DFQATT and CDR2 is SNEGSKA in the germline V gene (reference sequence). CDR3 sequence reads: CSARIRGPNEQFF. In DNA, the CDR3 is TGCAGTGCCAGGATTCGTGGTCCCAATGAGCAGTTCTTC.

The rearrangement links TRBV19 to TRBJ2-7, with D possibly TRBD2 on 5 matching bases. Germline CDR1 and CDR2: LNHDA and SQIVND (reference sequence). Trimming stripped 5 bases from V and 7 bases from J, with 15 bases between. The CDR3 sequence is 13 residues long. The CDR3 sequence: CASSAGLMGEQYF. The DNA of the CDR3 is TGTGCCAGTAGTGCGGGCTTGATGGGGGAGCAGTACTTC. The full variable domain, rest sourced from reference TRBV19 and TRBJ2-7, is DGGITQSPKYLFRKEGQNVTLSCEQNLNHDAMYWYRQDPGQGLRLIYYSQIVNDFQKGDIAEGYSVSREKKESFPLTVTSAQKNPTAFYLCASSAGLMGEQYFGPGTRLTVT.

The chain links TRBV20-1 to TRBJ1-5; the D gene is possibly TRBD1 (6 bases). The CDR3 extends over 15 amino acids. Trimming stripped 3 bases from V and 5 bases from J, with 17 bases between. The V gene's germline CDR1 is DFQATT and CDR2 SNEGSKA (reference sequence). Here the CDR3 DNA reads TGCAGTGCTAGGGATTCAGGGGACGTAGATCAGCCCCAGCATTTT. The encoded protein is CSARDSGDVDQPQHF.

The chain combines TRBV6-5 with TRBJ1-1, with D maybe TRBD1 (5 bases). The germline CDR1 and CDR2 sequences are MNHEY and SVGAGI. The CDR3 extends over 16 amino acids. V dropped 0 bases and J dropped 4 bases, with 15 bases sitting between them. The CDR3 DNA reads as TGTGCCAGCAGTTACTCGAGGGTTAGGGGAGTCACTGAAGCTTTCTTT. Translated: CASSYSRVRGVTEAFF.

CDR3 in DNA: TGTGCCAGCAGCTCCCGCCAAGGGGGTAGTTCACCCCTCCACTTT. Translation: CASSSRQGGSSPLHF. J is TRBJ1-6 and V is TRBV7-6; TRBD1 might be the D (6 bases). The CDR3 length is 15 residues. The germline gives CDR1 SGHVS, CDR2 FNYEAQ. Trimming shortened V by 4 bases and J by 9 bases, and 16 bases separated the two germline ends. Variable domain in full (rest from reference TRBV7-6 and TRBJ1-6): GAGVSQSPRYKVTKRGQDVALRCDPISGHVSLYWYRQALGQGPEFLTYFNYEAQQDKSGLPNDRFSAERPEGSISTLTIQRTEQRDSAMYRCASSSRQGGSSPLHFGNGTRLTVT.

CDR3 DNA: TGCGCCAGCAGCCCAGGGACAGCCCTGAACACTGAAGCTTTCTTT. It specifies CASSPGTALNTEAFF. The genes are TRBV5-1 and TRBJ1-1; 7 bases line up with TRBD1. This CDR3 contains 15 residues. The trim removed 4 bases at V and 0 bases at J, leaving 6 bases unmatched. Germline-derived CDR1 and CDR2 are SGHRS and YFSETQ.

The rearrangement uses TRBV10-3 and TRBJ2-3; D not resolved. Trimming left V 6 bases short and J 3 bases short, with 10 bases between. The CDR3 has 13 amino acids. CDR1 is ENHRY, CDR2 SYGVKD, per germline. CDR3 residues: CAIRAEATDTQYF. In DNA, the CDR3 is TGTGCCATCAGAGCAGAAGCAACAGATACGCAGTATTTT.

This chain links TRBV20-1 with TRBJ1-6, with a possible D match to TRBD1 (5 bases). V lost 0 bases to trimming and J lost 6 bases, with 15 bases between them. The CDR3 runs 16 residues. CDR1 and CDR2 from the germline V gene are DFQATT and SNEGSKA (reference sequence). This CDR3 reads CSARDPGGTGNSPLHF. DNA of the CDR3: TGCAGTGCTAGAGATCCGGGAGGGACGGGTAATTCACCCCTCCACTTT.

The rearrangement joins TRBV3-1 to TRBJ2-2; D is uncertain. The V gene lost 3 bases and the J gene lost 2 bases, with 13 bases spanning the gap. This CDR3 comprises 16 residues. CDR1 LGHDT and CDR2 YNNKEL come from the germline V gene (reference sequence). CDR3 residues: CASSHVPGPNTGELFF. The DNA of the CDR3 is TGTGCCAGCAGCCATGTTCCGGGCCCCAACACCGGGGAGCTGTTTTTT.

The V gene is TRBV3-1, the J gene TRBJ1-1; 7 bases fit TRBD1. V gave up 4 bases and J gave up 3 bases; unmatched junction bases: 5. The CDR3 has 14 residues. The germline CDR1 and CDR2 sequences are LGHDT and YNNKEL (reference sequence). CDR3 in DNA: TGTGCCAGCAGCCTGAATCAGGGGGACACTGAAGCTTTCTTT. Protein sequence: CASSLNQGDTEAFF.

The DNA for the CDR3 is TGCAGTGCTAGGACGCCGGGGGCCCCAAGAGAGCCCCAGCATTTT. This gives the protein CSARTPGAPREPQHF. This sequence joins TRBV20-1 and TRBJ1-5; D is perhaps TRBD1 (6 bases). V was pared by 3 bases and J by 8 bases, with 20 bases between. The CDR3 loop spans 15 amino acids. Germline-derived CDR1 and CDR2 are DFQATT and SNEGSKA (reference sequence).

J is TRBJ1-1 and V is TRBV7-9; D is perhaps TRBD1 (5 bases). CDR1 is SEHNR, CDR2 FQNEAQ, per germline (reference sequence). Trimming took 5 bases from V and 4 from J, leaving 14 bases between them. The CDR3 extends over 14 amino acids. DNA of the CDR3: TGTGCCAGCAGCCCTCAGGGATGGGGCACTGAAGCTTTCTTT. Encoded protein: CASSPQGWGTEAFF.

The chain uses TRBV7-2 and TRBJ1-1; D gene ambiguous. Germline CDR1 SGHTA, CDR2 FQGNSA. The V end lost 6 bases, the J end lost 3 bases, and 14 bases lay between the germline ends. The CDR3 covers 14 residues. Written as DNA, the CDR3 is TGTGCCAGCAGTCGCTTGATTAGGGACACTGAAGCTTTCTTT. Its protein is CASSRLIRDTEAFF.

This sequence joins TRBV13 and TRBJ2-7; 8 nucleotides match TRBD1. The CDR3 length is 13 residues. Germline CDR1 is PRHDT and CDR2 is FYEKMQ (reference sequence). Unmatched junction bases numbered 4, after V lost 6 bases and J lost 3 bases. For the CDR3, the DNA is TGTGCCAGCAGTTTGGGGACAGGCTACGAGCAGTACTTC. Its translation is CASSLGTGYEQYF.

The V call is TRBV6-5, the J call TRBJ2-6; D might be TRBD1 (5 bases). Trimming removed 3 bases at V and 0 bases at J, with 12 bases between. Germline-derived CDR1 and CDR2 are MNHEY and SVGAGI. The CDR3 is 17 residues long. This CDR3 reads CASSYPGLSSGANVLTF. Written as DNA, the CDR3 is TGTGCCAGCAGTTATCCAGGGCTTAGCTCTGGGGCCAACGTCCTGACTTTC.

The genes are TRBV7-9 and TRBJ2-5, with unresolved D. The CDR3 is 14 residues long. Germline CDR1 is SEHNR and CDR2 is FQNEAQ (reference sequence). The ends were cut back, 5 bases at V and 4 bases at J, with 14 bases in the middle. The CDR3 is CASSRMRTGETQYF. DNA of the CDR3: TGTGCCAGCAGCCGAATGCGGACCGGAGAGACCCAGTACTTC.

V and J are TRBV25-1 and TRBJ1-1; 8 bases align to TRBD1. The V segment lost 2 bases and the J segment 2 bases; nucleotides outside the gene matches: 1. The CDR3 has 14 amino acids. Looked up from germline, CDR1 is MGHDK and CDR2 is SYGVNS. The CDR3 spells CASSETGGNTEAFF. Written as DNA, the CDR3 is TGTGCCAGCAGTGAAACAGGGGGTAACACTGAAGCTTTCTTT.

The chain recombines TRBV12-3 or TRBV12-4 with TRBJ2-3; no clear D gene. The CDR3 consists of 15 residues. V lost 0 bases and J lost 4, with 11 bases in between. The CDR3 DNA follows: TGTGCCAGCAGTTTAGCGGGTGGAAGTGCAGATACGCAGTATTTT. This codes for CASSLAGGSADTQYF.

The chain carries TRBV2 and TRBJ1-1, with a tentative D call TRBD1 (6 bases). V shed 2 bases and J shed 1 base, with 8 bases lying between them. The CDR3 runs to 14 residues. Germline CDR1 reads SNHLY; CDR2 reads FYNNEI. As DNA, the CDR3 is TGTGCCAGCAGTGAACAGGGGAGGAACACTGAAGCTTTCTTT. Its translation is CASSEQGRNTEAFF. Drawing the rest from reference TRBV2 and TRBJ1-1, the complete variable domain is EPEVTQTPSHQVTQMGQEVILRCVPISNHLYFYWYRQILGQKVEFLVSFYNNEISEKSEIFDDQFSVERPDGSNFTLKIRSTKLEDSAMYFCASSEQGRNTEAFFGQGTRLTVV.

On this clonotype itself: The junction departs from germline at one end; a sequencing error may be responsible. This rearrangement joins TRBV7-9 to TRBJ1-1; 8 nucleotides align to TRBD1. The length of the CDR3 is 15 residues. Per germline, CDR1 SEHNR and CDR2 FQNEAQ (reference sequence). In DNA form, the CDR3 reads TGTGCCAGCAGCTTAGGTCAGGGGGCGAACACTGAAGCTTCCTTT. It translates to CASSLGQGANTEASF.

This clonotype appeared once. The chain is built from TRBV2 and TRBJ1-4; a weak D match, TRBD1 (5 bases). With 6 bases removed from V and 3 bases from J, the gap between germline ends came to 8 bases. The CDR3 spans 13 residues. CDR1 and CDR2 from the germline V gene are SNHLY and FYNNEI. The CDR3 reads CASRGPSNEKLFF. DNA for the CDR3: TGTGCCAGCAGGGGGCCGTCTAATGAAAAACTGTTTTTT.

CDR3 in DNA: TGCAGCGGGGGACTAGCCCAAGAGGAGCAGTACTTC. Residues: CSGGLAQEEQYF. The chain links TRBV29-1 to TRBJ2-7, with 9 bases fitting TRBD2. CDR1 SQVTM and CDR2 ANQGSEA come from the germline V gene. Germline trimming cut 7 bases from V and 7 bases from J; bases unmatched to any gene: 8. This CDR3 is built from 12 residues.

This chain connects TRBV4-3 to TRBJ2-7; a weak D match, TRBD1 (5 bases). The germline V and J ends were trimmed by 0 bases and 2 bases, with 8 bases remaining between them. The CDR3 is made up of 14 amino acids. Germline V gene data show CDR1 as LGHNA and CDR2 as YSLEER. The CDR3 nucleotides read TGCGCCAGCAGCCAAGATGCAGGGACCTACGAGCAGTACTTC. This sequence encodes CASSQDAGTYEQYF.